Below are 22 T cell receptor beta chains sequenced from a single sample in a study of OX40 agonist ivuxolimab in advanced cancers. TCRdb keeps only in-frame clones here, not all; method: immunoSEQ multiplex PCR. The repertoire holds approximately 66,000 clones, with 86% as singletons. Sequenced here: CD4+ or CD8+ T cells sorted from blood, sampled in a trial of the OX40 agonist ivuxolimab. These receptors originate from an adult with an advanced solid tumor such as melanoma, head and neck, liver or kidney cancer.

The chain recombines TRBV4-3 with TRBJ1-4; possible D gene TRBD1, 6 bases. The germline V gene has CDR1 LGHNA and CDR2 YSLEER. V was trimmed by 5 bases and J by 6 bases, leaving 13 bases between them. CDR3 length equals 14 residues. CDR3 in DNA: TGCGCCAGCAGCTTTACAGGGTGGGATGAAAAACTGTTTTTT. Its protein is CASSFTGWDEKLFF.

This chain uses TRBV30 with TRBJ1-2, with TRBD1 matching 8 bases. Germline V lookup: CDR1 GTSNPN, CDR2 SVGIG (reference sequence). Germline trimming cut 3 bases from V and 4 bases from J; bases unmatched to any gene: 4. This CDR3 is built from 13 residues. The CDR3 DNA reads TGTGCCTGGAGACAGGGGGAGGGCTATGGCTACACCTTC. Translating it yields CAWRQGEGYGYTF. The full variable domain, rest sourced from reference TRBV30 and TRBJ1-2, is SQTIHQWPATLVQPVGSPLSLECTVEGTSNPNLYWYRQAAGRGLQLLFYSVGIGQISSEVPQNLSASRPQDRQFILSSKKLLLSDSGFYLCAWRQGEGYGYTFGSGTRLTVV.

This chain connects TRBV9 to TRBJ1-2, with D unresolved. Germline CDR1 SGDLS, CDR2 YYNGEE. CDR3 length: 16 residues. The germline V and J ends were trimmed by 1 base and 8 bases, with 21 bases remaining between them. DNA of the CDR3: TGTGCCAGCAGCGTAAGATCAAGCGGAGGGTTCTACGGCTACACCTTC. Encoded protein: CASSVRSSGGFYGYTF.

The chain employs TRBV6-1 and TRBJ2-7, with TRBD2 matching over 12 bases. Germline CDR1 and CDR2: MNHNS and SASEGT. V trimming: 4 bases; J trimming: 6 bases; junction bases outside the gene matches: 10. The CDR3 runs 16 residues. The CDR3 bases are TGTGCCAGCAGTGGTGAAGTGACTAGCGGGAGACGCGAGCAGTACTTC. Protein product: CASSGEVTSGRREQYF.

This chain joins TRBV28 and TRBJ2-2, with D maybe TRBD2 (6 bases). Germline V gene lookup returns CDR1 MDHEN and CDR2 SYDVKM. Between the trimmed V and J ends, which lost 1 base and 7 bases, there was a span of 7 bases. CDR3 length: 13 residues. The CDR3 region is CASSLFGSGELFF. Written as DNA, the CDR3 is TGTGCCAGCAGTTTATTCGGGAGCGGGGAGCTGTTTTTT.

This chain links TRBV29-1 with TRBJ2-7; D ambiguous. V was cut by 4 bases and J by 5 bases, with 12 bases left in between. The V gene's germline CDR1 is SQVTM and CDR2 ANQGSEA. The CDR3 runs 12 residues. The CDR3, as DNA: TGCAGCGTTGCTGGGAACCCTAACGAGCAGTACTTC. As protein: CSVAGNPNEQYF.

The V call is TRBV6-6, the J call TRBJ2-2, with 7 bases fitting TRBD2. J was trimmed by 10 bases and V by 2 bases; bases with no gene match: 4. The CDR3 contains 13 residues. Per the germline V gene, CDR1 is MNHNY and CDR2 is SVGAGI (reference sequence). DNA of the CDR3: TGTGCCAGCAGTTACGGGGCGGGAGAGGAGCTGTTTTTT. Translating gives CASSYGAGEELFF.

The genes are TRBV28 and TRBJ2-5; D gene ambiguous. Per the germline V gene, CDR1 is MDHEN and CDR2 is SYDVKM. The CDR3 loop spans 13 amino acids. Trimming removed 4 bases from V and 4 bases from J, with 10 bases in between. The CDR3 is CASSSYFRETQYF. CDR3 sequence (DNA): TGTGCCAGCAGTTCCTACTTCCGAGAGACCCAGTACTTC.

The chain's CDR3 is CAWSLTGGETQYF. The CDR3, as DNA: TGTGCCTGGAGTCTGACAGGGGGAGAGACCCAGTACTTC. The rearrangement uses TRBV30 and TRBJ2-5, with 9 bases aligning to TRBD1. Looked up from germline, CDR1 is GTSNPN and CDR2 is SVGIG (reference sequence). The CDR3 covers 13 residues. After removal of 2 bases from V and 4 bases from J, the junction contained 2 bases not matched to a gene.

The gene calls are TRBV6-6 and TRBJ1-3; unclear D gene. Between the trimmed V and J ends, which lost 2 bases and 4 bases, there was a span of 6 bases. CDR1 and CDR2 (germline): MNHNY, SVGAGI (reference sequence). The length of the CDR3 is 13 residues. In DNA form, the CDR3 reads TGTGCCAGCAGTTACCCGGACGGAAACACCATATATTTT. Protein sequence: CASSYPDGNTIYF.

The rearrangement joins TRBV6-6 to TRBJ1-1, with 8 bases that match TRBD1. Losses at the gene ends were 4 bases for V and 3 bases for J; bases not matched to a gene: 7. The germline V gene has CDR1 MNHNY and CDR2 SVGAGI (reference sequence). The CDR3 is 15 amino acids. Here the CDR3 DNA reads TGTGCCAGCAGTTCCCCGGGACAGGAGGACACTGAAGCTTTCTTT. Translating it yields CASSSPGQEDTEAFF.

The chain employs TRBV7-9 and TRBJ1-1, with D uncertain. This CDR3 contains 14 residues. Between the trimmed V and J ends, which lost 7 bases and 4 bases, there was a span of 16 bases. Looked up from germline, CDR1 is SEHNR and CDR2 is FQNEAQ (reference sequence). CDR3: CASTRSGDRTEAFF. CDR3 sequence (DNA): TGTGCCAGCACGAGATCTGGTGATCGCACTGAAGCTTTCTTT.

Here the CDR3 reads CASSWGRETQYF. As DNA, the CDR3 is TGTGCCAGCAGTTGGGGCCGAGAGACCCAGTACTTC. This rearrangement joins TRBV7-9 to TRBJ2-5, with D perhaps matching TRBD1 (5 bases). Germline-derived CDR1 and CDR2 are SEHNR and FQNEAQ (reference sequence). Trimming took off 6 bases at V and 4 bases at J, with 9 bases between the two ends. The CDR3 sequence is 12 residues long.

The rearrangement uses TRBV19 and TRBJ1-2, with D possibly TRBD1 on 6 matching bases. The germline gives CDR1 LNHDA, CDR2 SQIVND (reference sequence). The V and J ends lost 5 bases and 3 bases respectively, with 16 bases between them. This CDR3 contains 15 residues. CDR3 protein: CASSVRGGQYYGYTF. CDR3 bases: TGTGCCAGTAGTGTGCGCGGGGGCCAGTACTATGGCTACACCTTC.

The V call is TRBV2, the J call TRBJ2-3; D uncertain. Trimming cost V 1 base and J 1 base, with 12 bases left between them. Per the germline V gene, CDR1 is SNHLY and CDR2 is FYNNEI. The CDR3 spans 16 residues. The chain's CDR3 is CASSEGPQRGTDTQYF. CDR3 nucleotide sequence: TGTGCCAGCAGTGAAGGCCCCCAGAGAGGCACAGATACGCAGTATTTT.

The CDR3 sequence is CASSIGDWSSYEQYF. DNA for the CDR3: TGTGCCAGTAGTATAGGCGACTGGAGCTCCTACGAGCAGTACTTC. The J gene is TRBJ2-7, the V gene TRBV19; the D is unclear. V was trimmed by 1 base and J by 0 bases, leaving 10 bases between them. Looked up from germline, CDR1 is LNHDA and CDR2 is SQIVND (reference sequence). This CDR3 comprises 15 residues.

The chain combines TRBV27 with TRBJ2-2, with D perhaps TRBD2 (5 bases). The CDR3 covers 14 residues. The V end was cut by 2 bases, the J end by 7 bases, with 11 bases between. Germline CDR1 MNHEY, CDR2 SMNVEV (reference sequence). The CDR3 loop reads CASSLITRDGELFF. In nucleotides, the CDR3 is TGTGCCAGCAGTTTAATCACCCGGGACGGGGAGCTGTTTTTT.

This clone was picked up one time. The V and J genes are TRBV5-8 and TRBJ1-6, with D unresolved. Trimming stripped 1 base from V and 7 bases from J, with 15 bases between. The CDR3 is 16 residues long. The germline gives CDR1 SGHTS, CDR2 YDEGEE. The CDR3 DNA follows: TGTGCCAGCAGCTTGCGGCCGACCCCTTCAAATTCACCCCTCCACTTT. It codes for CASSLRPTPSNSPLHF.

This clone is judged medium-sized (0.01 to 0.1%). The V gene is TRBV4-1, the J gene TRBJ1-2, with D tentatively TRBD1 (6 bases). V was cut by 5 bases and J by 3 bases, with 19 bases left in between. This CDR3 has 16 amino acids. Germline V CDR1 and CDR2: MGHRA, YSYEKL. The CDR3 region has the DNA TGCGCCAGCAGCTCGCCGCACGGGGGGGCTGACTATGGCTACACCTTC. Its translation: CASSSPHGGADYGYTF.

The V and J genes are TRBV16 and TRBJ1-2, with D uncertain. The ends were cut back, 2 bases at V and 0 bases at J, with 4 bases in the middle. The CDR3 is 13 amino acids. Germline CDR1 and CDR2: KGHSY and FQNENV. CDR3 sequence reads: CASSQGPNYGYTF. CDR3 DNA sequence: TGTGCCAGCAGCCAAGGACCTAACTATGGCTACACCTTC.

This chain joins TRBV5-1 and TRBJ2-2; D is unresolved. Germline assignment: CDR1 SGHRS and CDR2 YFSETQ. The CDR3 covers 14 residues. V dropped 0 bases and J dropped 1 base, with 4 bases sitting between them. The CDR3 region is CASSLGQNTGELFF. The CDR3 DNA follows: TGCGCCAGCAGCTTGGGCCAGAACACCGGGGAGCTGTTTTTT.

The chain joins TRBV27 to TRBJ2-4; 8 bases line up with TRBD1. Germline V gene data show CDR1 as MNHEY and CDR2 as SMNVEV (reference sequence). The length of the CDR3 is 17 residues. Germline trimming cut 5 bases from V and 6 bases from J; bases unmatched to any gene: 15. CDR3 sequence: CASSGGWGQAAPNIQYF. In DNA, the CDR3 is TGTGCCAGCAGTGGGGGTTGGGGACAGGCCGCGCCAAACATTCAGTACTTC.